This TCR beta chain comes out of a study of beta chain features in type 1 diabetes. Study overall: Age, gender and cell yields were alike across patients and healthy donors.

TCRB transcripts that were expressed got sequenced, as all of the isolated RNA had been reverse transcribed. The assay was immunoSEQ multiplex PCR, and TCRdb's table has in-frame clones only and misses some. The table has 250,000 to 400,000 clones, 12% to 15% seen once. Sequences were obtained from central memory CD4+ T cells from blood. The TCR originated in a man aged 25 to 40 in good health.

The CDR3 spells CASSLEGQGASDTQYF. As DNA, the CDR3 is TGTGCCAGCAGCTTGGAGGGCCAGGGGGCCTCAGATACGCAGTATTTT. V is TRBV5-4 and J is TRBJ2-3; 8 nucleotides agree with TRBD1. CDR1 is SGHNT and CDR2 is YYREEE in the germline V gene (reference sequence). V shed 0 bases and J 4 bases; nucleotides not matched to a gene: 7. This CDR3 is built from 16 residues. The complete variable domain, with remaining parts taken from reference TRBV5-4 and TRBJ2-3, reads ETGVTQSPTHLIKTRGQQVTLRCSSQSGHNTVSWYQQALGQGPQFIFQYYREEENGRGNFPPRFSGLQFPNYSSELNVNALELDDSALYLCASSLEGQGASDTQYFGPGTRLTVL.